This TCR beta chain was found in a study of radiotherapy plus CTLA-4 blockade in lung cancer. TCRdb's table, derived via immunoSEQ multiplex PCR, lists solely in-frame clones and lacks some. The sample has tens of thousands of clones, about 88% seen once; the top ten hold less than 9.5%. CDR3 length: 15 amino acids. Germline V gene lookup returns CDR1 SGHTA and CDR2 FQGNSA. V shed 5 bases and J 1 base; nucleotides not matched to a gene: 7. Study-wide findings and caveats: After treatment with radiotherapy plus ipilimumab, TCR clones that came from the tumor expanded in blood.

To note about this clone: No antigen is known for it.

The gene calls are TRBV7-2 and TRBJ1-2; the match to TRBD1 covers 7 bases. This TCR came from a human donor with non-small cell lung cancer whose response to radiotherapy plus ipilimumab could not be evaluated. Source: peripheral blood, taken from a patient treated with radiotherapy plus ipilimumab. CDR3: CASSPNRGNNYGYTF. In DNA form, the CDR3 reads TGTGCCAGCAGCCCGAACAGGGGTAATAACTATGGCTACACCTTC.